This TCR beta chain was obtained from a study of OX40 agonist ivuxolimab in advanced cancers. Overall study: Administration of intravenous ivuxolimab to patients occurred every 2 weeks at 0.01 to 10 mg/kg. Two cutaneous melanoma patients and one hepatocellular carcinoma patient, three in all, had partial responses. Findings of the study overall: Low normalized T-cell clonal expansion was also seen in some nonresponders. CD4+ and CD8+ blood T cells expanded clonally by week 6 at 0.1 to 3.0 mg/kg.

As to this clone: Its antigen remains unidentified.

The CDR3 contains 13 residues. Between the trimmed V and J ends, which lost 7 bases and 8 bases, there was a span of 14 bases. Germline V gives CDR1 SNHLY, CDR2 FYNNEI. The method was immunoSEQ multiplex PCR; TCRdb's version includes in-frame clones alone and lacks a portion of them. The data hold 30,000 to 45,000 clones, with around four fifths observed a single time. This sequence joins TRBV2 and TRBJ1-4, with a possible D match to TRBD1 (5 bases). The clonotype originates from an adult with an advanced solid tumor such as melanoma, head and neck, liver or kidney cancer. The material was CD4+ or CD8+ T cells sorted from blood, obtained in a trial of the OX40 agonist ivuxolimab. The CDR3 DNA follows: TGTGCCAGCACTCGGCAGGGATGGGAAAAACTGTTTTTT. This codes for CASTRQGWEKLFF.